This T cell receptor beta chain is from a study of cytomegalovirus exposure and HLA in healthy donors. V was cut by 8 bases and J by 6 bases, with 16 bases left in between. The length of the CDR3 is 13 residues. The germline gives CDR1 SNHLY, CDR2 FYNNEI. The PCR contained 60 Vbeta and 13 Jbeta primers. Produced via immunoSEQ multiplex PCR; TCRdb's table is partial and in-frame only. This table holds around 100,000 clones, about three quarters found once. The V and J genes are TRBV2 and TRBJ1-1, with D uncertain. Sequenced sample: PBMCs. This receptor was taken from a man in his sixties in good health and CMV-seropositive. Here the CDR3 DNA reads TGTGCCAGCGGCAACCTCGGAGGTGCTGAAGCTTTCTTT. Translating it yields CASGNLGGAEAFF.